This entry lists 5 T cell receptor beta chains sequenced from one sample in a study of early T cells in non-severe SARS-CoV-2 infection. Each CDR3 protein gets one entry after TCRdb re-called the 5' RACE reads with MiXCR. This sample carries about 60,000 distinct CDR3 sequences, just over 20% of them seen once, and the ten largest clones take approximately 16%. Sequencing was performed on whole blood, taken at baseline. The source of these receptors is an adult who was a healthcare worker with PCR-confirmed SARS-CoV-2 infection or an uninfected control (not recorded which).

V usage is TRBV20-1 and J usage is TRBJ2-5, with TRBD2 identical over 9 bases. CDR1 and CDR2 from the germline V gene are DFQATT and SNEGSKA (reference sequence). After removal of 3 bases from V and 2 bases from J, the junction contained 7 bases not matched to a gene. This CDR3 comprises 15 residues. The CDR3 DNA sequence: TGCAGTGCTAGGTCGGTAGCGGGGGCTCAAGAGACCCAGTACTTC. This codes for CSARSVAGAQETQYF.

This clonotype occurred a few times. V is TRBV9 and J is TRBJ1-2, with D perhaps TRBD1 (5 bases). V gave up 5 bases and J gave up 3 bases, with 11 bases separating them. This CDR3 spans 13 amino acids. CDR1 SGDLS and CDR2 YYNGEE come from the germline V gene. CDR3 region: CASRNQGDYGYTF. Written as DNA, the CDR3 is TGTGCCAGCAGGAATCAAGGGGACTATGGCTACACCTTC.

Written as DNA, the CDR3 is TGTGCCAGCAGCCCAACAGGGACCTATGGCTACACCTTC. Its protein product is CASSPTGTYGYTF. This chain connects TRBV9 to TRBJ1-2; tentative D call: TRBD1 (6 bases). Germline CDR1 SGDLS, CDR2 YYNGEE. Trimming cost V 4 bases and J 4 bases, with 11 bases left between them. The CDR3 length is 13 residues.

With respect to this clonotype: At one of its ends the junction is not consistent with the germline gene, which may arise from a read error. CDR3 loop: CASSQRAGENENLFF. The CDR3 DNA reads as TGTGCCAGCAGCCAGCGAGCGGGGGAGAATGAAAATCTGTTTTTT. This chain joins TRBV7-9 and TRBJ1-4, with D perhaps matching TRBD1 (5 bases). The V gene's germline CDR1 is SEHNR and CDR2 FQNEAQ (reference sequence). This CDR3 region has 15 residues. Combining the CDR3 with reference TRBV7-9 and TRBJ1-4 gives the whole variable domain DTGVSQNPRHKITKRGQNVTFRCDPISEHNRLYWYRQTLGQGPEFLTYFQNEAQLEKSRLLSDRFSAERPKGSFSTLEIQRTEQGDSAMYLCASSQRAGENENLFFGSGTQLSVL.

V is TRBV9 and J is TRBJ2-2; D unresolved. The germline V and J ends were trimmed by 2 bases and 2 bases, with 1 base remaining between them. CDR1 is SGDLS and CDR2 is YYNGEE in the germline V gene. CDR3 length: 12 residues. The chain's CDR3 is CASSVNTGELFF. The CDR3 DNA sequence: TGTGCCAGCAGCGTCAACACCGGGGAGCTGTTTTTT.